These 25 T cell receptor beta chains originate from one sample sequenced in a study of tumor and adjacent non-tumor tissue in lung cancer. The template was RNA from unsorted bulk tissue. Three rounds of nested PCR, following a modified ARM-PCR protocol, produced the TCRbeta library. TCRdb reprocessed the multiplex PCR reads via MiXCR and lists one record per CDR3 protein. The table records tens of thousands of distinct CDR3 sequences, more than 60% of them present only once. The sequenced sample consisted of lung tumor tissue. The receptor set was obtained from a woman between 45 and 60 years old with non-small cell lung cancer.

The V and J genes are TRBV5-6 and TRBJ2-3, with 7 positions matching TRBD2. J was trimmed by 8 bases and V by 4 bases; bases with no gene match: 1. Germline CDR1 and CDR2: SGHDT and YYEEEE. CDR3 length: 11 residues. CDR3 loop: CASSPGGTQYF. The CDR3, as DNA: TGTGCCAGCAGCCCGGGAGGTACGCAGTATTTT. Full variable domain (remainder filled in from reference TRBV5-6 and TRBJ2-3): DAGVTQSPTHLIKTRGQQVTLRCSPKSGHDTVSWYQQALGQGPQFIFQYYEEEERQRGNFPDRFSGHQFPNYSSELNVNALLLGDSALYLCASSPGGTQYFGPGTRLTVL.

This clonotype was detected only once. Germline and junction disagree at one end, which may indicate a read error. The chain combines TRBV6-1 with TRBJ2-3; D is unresolved. The CDR3 covers 11 residues. CDR1 and CDR2 from the germline V gene are MNHNS and SASEGT. The CDR3 reads CARSVWGTQYF. DNA of the CDR3: TGTGCCAGGAGTGTCTGGGGTACGCAGTATTTT.

The chain couples TRBV4-2 to TRBJ1-2, with a weak D call TRBD1 (5 bases). The CDR3 is 13 amino acids. Germline CDR1 reads LGHNA; CDR2 reads YNFKEQ. The ends were cut back, 9 bases at V and 6 bases at J, with 17 bases in the middle. The CDR3 is CASIQDGRDGYTF. The CDR3 region has the DNA TGTGCCAGTATACAAGATGGCAGGGATGGCTACACCTTC.

This clonotype was seen only a few times. The chain links TRBV15 to TRBJ2-6, with no clear D. This CDR3 is 15 amino acids long. CDR1 is LNHNV and CDR2 is YYDKDF in the germline V gene (reference sequence). Trimming removed 1 base at V and 0 bases at J, with 4 bases between. The CDR3: CATSRAASGANVLTF. The DNA for the CDR3 is TGTGCCACCAGCAGAGCGGCCTCTGGGGCCAACGTCCTGACTTTC.

Comments on this clonotype: Its ends do not fully match the called genes, so a read error is possible. V is TRBV11-2 and J is TRBJ1-5; tentative D call: TRBD1 (6 bases). Germline V gene lookup returns CDR1 SGHAT and CDR2 FQNNGV. This CDR3 is 15 amino acids long. The CDR3 region has the DNA TGTGTCAGCAGCGCGGAGGGGGTTAGCGATCAGTCCCAGCATTTT. Translating it yields CVSSAEGVSDQSQHF.

A word on this clonotype: A much larger clonotype is one base distant, so this may be a read error. The chain uses TRBV7-8 and TRBJ1-5; 7 bases align to TRBD1. CDR3 length: 15 amino acids. Germline V gene sequence: CDR1 SGHVS, CDR2 FQNEAQ. The CDR3 nucleotides read TGTGCCAGCAGCTTAGACCAGGGGGTAGGACAGCCCAAGCATTTT. Amino acid sequence: CASSLDQGVGQPKHF.

This clonotype is categorized as medium-sized (0.01 to 0.1%). This rearrangement joins TRBV11-2 to TRBJ1-5; D gene uncertain. Germline lookup yields CDR1 SGHAT and CDR2 FQNNGV. The CDR3 length is 13 residues. Trimming shortened V by 5 bases and J by 4 bases, and 9 bases separated the two germline ends. CDR3 DNA: TGTGCCAGCAGCCCCTCCCGTAATCAGCCCCAGCATTTT. Translating it yields CASSPSRNQPQHF.

Of note for this clonotype: One junction end does not reproduce the germline sequence, and a read error may be involved. The rearrangement uses TRBV11-2 and TRBJ2-3, with 11 bases identical to TRBD2. From germline, CDR1 is SGHAT and CDR2 FQNNGV. There are 19 residues in the CDR3. The CDR3 spells CGSTLTELAGGPSRDTQYF. The CDR3 DNA sequence: TGTGGCAGCACCCTTACGGAATTAGCGGGAGGGCCCTCAAGAGATACGCAGTATTTT.

Notes on this clonotype: Relative to the germline gene, one junction end is altered; a read error may explain this. The CDR3 is CTSSLEAIGRAKQFF. The CDR3 region has the DNA TGTACCAGCAGCTTAGAAGCTATCGGGAGGGCTAAGCAGTTCTTC. The gene calls are TRBV11-2 and TRBJ2-1, with 8 bases identical to TRBD2. Germline loops: CDR1 SGHAT, CDR2 FQNNGV. The CDR3 has 15 amino acids.

Points on this clonotype: As the CDR3 is not closed by the conserved phenylalanine or tryptophan, this likely results from a read error. V usage is TRBV10-2 and J usage is TRBJ2-7, with D hard to call. Per the germline V gene, CDR1 is WSHSY and CDR2 is SAAADI. This CDR3 comprises 9 residues. CDR3 sequence (DNA): TGCGCCGGCGATCACGAACAGTACTCC. This encodes CAGDHEQYS.

This rearrangement joins TRBV11-2 to TRBJ2-1; unclear D gene. This CDR3 comprises 14 residues. Trimming left V 5 bases short and J 2 bases short, with 10 bases between. Germline loops: CDR1 SGHAT, CDR2 FQNNGV. CDR3 DNA sequence: TGTGCCAGCAGCCTAGGACGGGCCTACAATGAGCAGTTCTTC. Translated, it gives CASSLGRAYNEQFF.

This clonotype came up a few times. The chain couples TRBV5-4 to TRBJ2-5; D gene ambiguous. The CDR3 runs 14 residues. CDR1 and CDR2 (germline): SGHNT, YYREEE (reference sequence). V dropped 6 bases and J dropped 5 bases, with 17 bases sitting between them. CDR3 DNA: TGTGCCAGCAACTCAACGGGTACTCAGGAGACCCAGTACTTC. It specifies CASNSTGTQETQYF. Supplemented by reference TRBV5-4 and TRBJ2-5, the full variable domain reads ETGVTQSPTHLIKTRGQQVTLRCSSQSGHNTVSWYQQALGQGPQFIFQYYREEENGRGNFPPRFSGLQFPNYSSELNVNALELDDSALYLCASNSTGTQETQYFGPGTRLLVL.

Turning to this clonotype: The junction shows a germline mismatch at one end, possibly a read error. The chain couples TRBV11-2 to TRBJ2-1; D perhaps matches TRBD2 (5 bases). This CDR3 has 15 residues. Per germline, CDR1 SGHAT and CDR2 FQNNGV. In DNA form, the CDR3 reads TGTGCCAGCAGTTTAGGATCTAGCAGGAATCATGAGCAGTTCTTC. Translation: CASSLGSSRNHEQFF.

Concerning this clonotype itself: Its ends do not fully match the called genes, so a read error is possible. This rearrangement joins TRBV6-5 to TRBJ2-7, with D possibly being TRBD1 (6 bases). Germline CDR1 is MNHEY and CDR2 is SVGAGI. The CDR3 sequence is 14 residues long. For the CDR3, the DNA is TGCGCCAGTCGCCACCTCGAGGGGGCCTACGAGCAGTACTTC. Translated, it gives CASRHLEGAYEQYF.

Points on this clonotype: This may come from a read error, since a much larger clone is one base off. V and J are TRBV20-1 and TRBJ2-7; the D is unclear. The ends were cut back, 7 bases at V and 2 bases at J, with 15 bases in the middle. This CDR3 comprises 13 residues. Germline V CDR1 and CDR2: DFQATT, SNEGSKA (reference sequence). CDR3 coding DNA: TGCAGTGTAAGAAGGCTCGATACCTACGAGCAGTACTTC. Amino acids: CSVRRLDTYEQYF.

In this sample, this clonotype turned up a few times. A much larger clonotype is one base distant, so this may be a read error. The conserved closing phenylalanine or tryptophan is absent in this CDR3, likely reflecting a read error. The chain combines TRBV24-1 with TRBJ2-1, with 9 positions matching TRBD1. Germline V gene lookup returns CDR1 KGHDR and CDR2 SFDVKD. The CDR3 has 16 amino acids. V dropped 3 bases and J dropped 8; count of bases not matched to a gene: 10. The DNA of the CDR3 is TGTGCCACCAGTGATATAGCTGGGACAGGGAACGATGAGCAGTTCCTC. Amino acids: CATSDIAGTGNDEQFL.

As for this clonotype: A much larger clone lies one base from this, so it may be a read error. V is TRBV7-9 and J is TRBJ1-2; D is unresolved. Per germline, CDR1 SEHNR and CDR2 FQNEAQ (reference sequence). The CDR3 sequence is 15 residues long. CDR3 sequence reads: CASSFRPGLSYDYTF. The CDR3 DNA reads as TGTGCCAGCAGCTTTAGGCCCGGACTTAGCTATGACTACACCTTC.

The V call is TRBV20-1, the J call TRBJ1-6, with D tentatively TRBD1 (6 bases). CDR3 size: 16 residues. In germline, CDR1 is DFQATT, CDR2 SNEGSKA (reference sequence). V was shortened by 6 bases and J by 9 bases, with 24 bases between the two germline ends. DNA of the CDR3: TGCAGTGCGACTACCCGGACAGTGGGATCTGGTTCACCCCTCCACTTT. Translation: CSATTRTVGSGSPLHF.

V is TRBV11-2 and J is TRBJ2-3; D is possibly TRBD1 (6 bases). The CDR3 covers 15 residues. Germline V gene lookup returns CDR1 SGHAT and CDR2 FQNNGV. For the CDR3, the DNA is TGTATCAGCAGCTTAGGACCCCCAGGGGACCATGCGCAGTATTTT. Translating gives CISSLGPPGDHAQYF.

A note on this clonotype: The conserved closing phenylalanine or tryptophan is absent in this CDR3, likely reflecting a read error. The chain is built from TRBV11-3 and TRBJ2-7; perhaps D is TRBD1 or TRBD2 (6 bases each). Germline CDR1 SGHNT, CDR2 YENEEA. This CDR3 contains 16 residues. The CDR3 DNA reads TGTTCCAGCAGCTTAGAAAAAGGGGGAGGAATCTATGAGCAGTACCTC. This translates into CSSSLEKGGGIYEQYL.

As concerns this clonotype: One junction end disagrees with the germline gene, perhaps due to a read error. The chain carries TRBV4-1 and TRBJ1-5; maybe TRBD1 (5 bases). Germline V gene lookup returns CDR1 MGHRA and CDR2 YSYEKL. This CDR3 is built from 15 residues. CDR3 DNA sequence: TGCGCCAGCAGCCATGAAGGGGTTAGCGATCAGCCCCAACATTTT. This gives the protein CASSHEGVSDQPQHF.

A few counts support this clonotype. The germline gene is not matched at one end of the junction; a read error may be the cause. This sequence joins TRBV4-1 and TRBJ1-6, with D maybe TRBD1 (5 bases). The length of the CDR3 is 17 residues. Germline values: CDR1 MGHRA, CDR2 YSYEKL. The CDR3 nucleotides are TGCGACAGCAGCCGGCTTTCCCGGGACGGGGGTAATTCACCCCTCCACTTT. Translated, it gives CDSSRLSRDGGNSPLHF.

About this clonotype itself: A junction end diverges from the germline sequence, so it may reflect a read error. V usage is TRBV4-3 and J usage is TRBJ2-3; TRBD2 is a possible D gene (6 bases). The germline V gene has CDR1 LGHNA and CDR2 YSLEER. The length of the CDR3 is 16 residues. CDR3 in amino acids: CARSQDRAGTTDTQYF. CDR3 coding DNA: TGCGCCAGAAGCCAAGATAGAGCGGGCACCACAGATACTCAGTATTTT.

As concerns this clonotype: Being one base from a much bigger clone, this may be a read error. The gene calls are TRBV6-4 and TRBJ2-1; D gene ambiguous. The CDR3 extends over 14 amino acids. Germline values: CDR1 MRHNA, CDR2 SNTAGT. V lost 3 bases and J lost 6, with 12 bases in between. CDR3 amino acids: CASSERWDGNEQFF. CDR3 coding DNA: TGTGCCAGCAGTGAGAGGTGGGATGGCAATGAGCAGTTCTTC.

In regard to this clonotype: Mismatch with germline at one junction end may stem from a read error. The gene calls are TRBV4-2 and TRBJ2-1, with D perhaps assigned TRBD1 or TRBD2 (6 bases each). The CDR3 extends over 17 amino acids. Germline values: CDR1 LGHNA, CDR2 YNFKEQ. In nucleotides, the CDR3 is TGTGCCAGCAGTCAAGAGGGGGGTGACGGGCCCTACAATGGGCAGTTCTTC. The encoded protein is CASSQEGGDGPYNGQFF.